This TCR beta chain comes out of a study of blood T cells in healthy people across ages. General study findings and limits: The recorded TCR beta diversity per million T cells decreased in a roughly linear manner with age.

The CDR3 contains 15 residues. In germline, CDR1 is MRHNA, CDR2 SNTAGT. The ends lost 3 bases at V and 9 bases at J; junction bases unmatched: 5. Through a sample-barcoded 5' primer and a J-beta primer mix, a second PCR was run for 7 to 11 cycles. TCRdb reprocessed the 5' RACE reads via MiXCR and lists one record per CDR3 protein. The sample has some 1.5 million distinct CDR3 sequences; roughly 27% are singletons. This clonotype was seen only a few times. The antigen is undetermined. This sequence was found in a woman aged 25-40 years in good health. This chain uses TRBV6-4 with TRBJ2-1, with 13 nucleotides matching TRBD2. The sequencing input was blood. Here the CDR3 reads CASSERLAGGGEQFF. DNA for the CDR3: TGTGCCAGCAGTGAAAGACTAGCGGGGGGAGGTGAGCAGTTCTTC.